The rows below give T cell receptor beta chains drawn from one sample of a study of a mutant IDH1 vaccine in newly diagnosed glioma. The data were produced by immunoSEQ multiplex PCR, yet TCRdb's version contains in-frame clones alone and is incomplete. The sample comprises 85,000 to 100,000 clones, 80% of which are singletons, and roughly 7% rests with the top ten. Sequenced material: PBMCs, taken from a glioma patient treated with radiotherapy, temozolomide or both. Every receptor here comes from a middle-aged man with glioma. CDR3s include the opening cysteine and the closing phenylalanine or tryptophan. The D gene is left open where the match is weak. The size of a clone is reported for some rows only, either as once, few or many, or as a class for expanded clones.

d_gene: NA; j_gene: TRBJ2-7; v_gene: TRBV2; len: 13; abundance: NA; CDR3nt: TGTGCCAGCAGTGAAACAGGACCCTACGAGCAGTACTTC; CDR3aa: CASSETGPYEQYF
d_gene: NA; j_gene: TRBJ2-2; v_gene: TRBV27; len: 13; abundance: NA; CDR3nt: TGTGCCAGCAGTCCTAGAAGGGCCGGGGAGCTGTTTTTT; CDR3aa: CASSPRRAGELFF
d_gene: NA; j_gene: TRBJ2-4; v_gene: TRBV4-2; len: 16; abundance: NA; CDR3nt: TGTGCCAGCAGCCAAGATATGGTAGGGGCCAAAAACATTCAGTACTTC; CDR3aa: CASSQDMVGAKNIQYF
d_gene: NA; j_gene: TRBJ1-1; v_gene: TRBV6-6; len: 12; abundance: NA; CDR3nt: TGTGCCAGCAGTCAGGGAGTCACTGAAGCTTTCTTT; CDR3aa: CASSQGVTEAFF
d_gene: NA; j_gene: TRBJ2-3; v_gene: TRBV5-4; len: 14; abundance: NA; CDR3nt: TGTGCCAGCAGCTTTGTCGGGAGAACAGATACGCAGTATTTT; CDR3aa: CASSFVGRTDTQYF
d_gene: TRBD2; j_gene: TRBJ2-1; v_gene: TRBV5-4; len: 17; abundance: NA; CDR3nt: TGTGCCAGCAGCCCGACTAGCGGGGGATCCCCCCTGGGTGAGCAGTTCTTC; CDR3aa: CASSPTSGGSPLGEQFF
d_gene: NA; j_gene: TRBJ2-5; v_gene: TRBV7-9; len: 15; abundance: NA; CDR3nt: TGTGCCAGCAGCCCCGGGGTAGAGGTTCCAGAGACCCAGTACTTC; CDR3aa: CASSPGVEVPETQYF
d_gene: TRBD2; j_gene: TRBJ2-5; v_gene: TRBV5-1; len: 14; abundance: once; CDR3nt: TGCGCCAGCAGCTATGGGACTATCCAAGAGACCCAGTACTTC; CDR3aa: CASSYGTIQETQYF
d_gene: TRBD1; j_gene: TRBJ1-1; v_gene: TRBV7-9; len: 13; abundance: NA; CDR3nt: TGTGCCAGCAGGCAAGGGACAGGGGAACCAGCTTTCTTT; CDR3aa: CASRQGTGEPAFF
d_gene: TRBD1; j_gene: TRBJ1-1; v_gene: TRBV6-5; len: 13; abundance: NA; CDR3nt: TGTGCCAGCAGAAGGACAGGGGGGACTGAAGCTTTCTTT; CDR3aa: CASRRTGGTEAFF
d_gene: NA; j_gene: TRBJ2-7; v_gene: TRBV29-1; len: 11; abundance: NA; CDR3nt: TGCAGCGTTGAAGATAGCTACGAGCAGTACTTC; CDR3aa: CSVEDSYEQYF
d_gene: NA; j_gene: TRBJ2-3; v_gene: TRBV2; len: 13; abundance: once; CDR3nt: TGTGCCAGCATTACTAGACGCACAGATACGCAGTATTTT; CDR3aa: CASITRRTDTQYF
d_gene: TRBD1; j_gene: TRBJ1-2; v_gene: TRBV19; len: 14; abundance: NA; CDR3nt: TGTGCCAGTAGTATCCTGGACAGGTTGAATGGCTACACCTTC; CDR3aa: CASSILDRLNGYTF
d_gene: NA; j_gene: TRBJ2-5; v_gene: TRBV13; len: 15; abundance: once; CDR3nt: TGTGCCAGCAGCTTAAATAGCTGGGACGAAGAGACCCAGTACTTC; CDR3aa: CASSLNSWDEETQYF
d_gene: NA; j_gene: TRBJ1-3; v_gene: TRBV5-6; len: 14; abundance: NA; CDR3nt: TGTGCCAGCAGCTTTGAGGGGGCTGGAAACACCATATATTTT; CDR3aa: CASSFEGAGNTIYF
d_gene: TRBD1; j_gene: TRBJ1-1; v_gene: TRBV19; len: 15; abundance: NA; CDR3nt: TGTGCCAGTAGCCTATATCGACAGGGATTCACTGAAGCTTTCTTT; CDR3aa: CASSLYRQGFTEAFF
d_gene: NA; j_gene: TRBJ2-3; v_gene: TRBV2; len: 17; abundance: NA; CDR3nt: TGTGCCAGCAAGAAGAGGGCCAACGGCGGGCAGACAGATACGCAGTATTTT; CDR3aa: CASKKRANGGQTDTQYF
d_gene: TRBD1; j_gene: TRBJ2-7; v_gene: TRBV7-8; len: 15; abundance: NA; CDR3nt: TGTGCCAGCAGCTTAGTCGCAGGGGGCAGCTACGAGCAGTACTTC; CDR3aa: CASSLVAGGSYEQYF
d_gene: NA; j_gene: TRBJ2-3; v_gene: TRBV28; len: 14; abundance: NA; CDR3nt: TGTGCCAGCAGCCTACTCCAGGGGACAGATACGCAGTATTTT; CDR3aa: CASSLLQGTDTQYF
d_gene: NA; j_gene: TRBJ2-5; v_gene: TRBV27; len: 12; abundance: NA; CDR3nt: TGTGCCAGCAGATCCATATTCGAGACCCAGTACTTC; CDR3aa: CASRSIFETQYF
d_gene: TRBD2; j_gene: TRBJ2-2; v_gene: TRBV5-1; len: 18; abundance: NA; CDR3nt: TGCGCCAGCAGCCACCGGACTAGCGGGAGTCCCGGAACCGGGGAGCTGTTTTTT; CDR3aa: CASSHRTSGSPGTGELFF
d_gene: NA; j_gene: TRBJ2-7; v_gene: TRBV14; len: 16; abundance: NA; CDR3nt: TGTGCCAGCAGCCAAGATGCCGGGACACCCTCCTACGAGCAGTACTTC; CDR3aa: CASSQDAGTPSYEQYF
d_gene: NA; j_gene: TRBJ1-5; v_gene: TRBV9; len: 15; abundance: NA; CDR3nt: TGTGCCAGCAGCGGGGGGGGACACACCGGGCAGCCCCAGCATTTT; CDR3aa: CASSGGGHTGQPQHF
d_gene: NA; j_gene: TRBJ1-1; v_gene: TRBV18; len: 14; abundance: NA; CDR3nt: TGTGCCAGCTCACTCGGACTGATGAACACTGAAGCTTTCTTT; CDR3aa: CASSLGLMNTEAFF
d_gene: NA; j_gene: TRBJ1-6; v_gene: TRBV14; len: 15; abundance: NA; CDR3nt: TGTGCCAGCAGCCAAGTGCAGGGCGTCGGCTCACCCCTCCACTTT; CDR3aa: CASSQVQGVGSPLHF
d_gene: NA; j_gene: TRBJ1-3; v_gene: TRBV12-5; len: 16; abundance: NA; CDR3nt: TGTGCTAGTGGTTTGCAGGGCTCCAGCTCTGGAAACACCATATATTTT; CDR3aa: CASGLQGSSSGNTIYF
d_gene: TRBD2; j_gene: TRBJ2-7; v_gene: TRBV27; len: 15; abundance: NA; CDR3nt: TGTGCCAGCAGTTCCCTAGCGGGAGCCCCCTACGAGCAGTACTTC; CDR3aa: CASSSLAGAPYEQYF
d_gene: NA; j_gene: TRBJ1-1; v_gene: TRBV11-2; len: 11; abundance: NA; CDR3nt: TGTGCCAGCAGCCCAATCACTGAAGCTTTCTTT; CDR3aa: CASSPITEAFF
d_gene: TRBD2; j_gene: TRBJ2-3; v_gene: TRBV6-6; len: 14; abundance: NA; CDR3nt: TGTGCCTCCCAGGGACTAGCGGGCACAGATACGCAGTATTTT; CDR3aa: CASQGLAGTDTQYF
d_gene: NA; j_gene: TRBJ2-2; v_gene: TRBV5-1; len: 14; abundance: NA; CDR3nt: TGCGCCAGCAGCTTGTATCCGGGCACCGGGGAGCTGTTTTTT; CDR3aa: CASSLYPGTGELFF
d_gene: NA; j_gene: TRBJ1-4; v_gene: TRBV4-2; len: 15; abundance: NA; CDR3nt: TGTGCCAGCAGCCAAGATTTCTCAACTAATGAAAAACTGTTTTTT; CDR3aa: CASSQDFSTNEKLFF
d_gene: NA; j_gene: TRBJ2-2; v_gene: TRBV7-8; len: 17; abundance: NA; CDR3nt: TGTGCCAGCACTAACGAACTAGGACTCCTTCACACCGGGGAGCTGTTTTTT; CDR3aa: CASTNELGLLHTGELFF
d_gene: NA; j_gene: TRBJ2-2; v_gene: TRBV10-3; len: 17; abundance: few; CDR3nt: TGTGCCATCAGCCTCCTTCCGGGATCCGGGGAAACCGGGGAGCTGTTTTTT; CDR3aa: CAISLLPGSGETGELFF
d_gene: NA; j_gene: TRBJ1-5; v_gene: TRBV28; len: 17; abundance: NA; CDR3nt: TGTGCCAGCAGTTTGGTCCCCTGGGGAGGGCGGGTGCAGCCCCAGCATTTT; CDR3aa: CASSLVPWGGRVQPQHF
d_gene: TRBD1; j_gene: TRBJ1-5; v_gene: TRBV27; len: 16; abundance: NA; CDR3nt: TGTGCCAGCAGCTCGTTAGGACAGGGGAGCAATCAGCCCCAGCATTTT; CDR3aa: CASSSLGQGSNQPQHF
d_gene: NA; j_gene: TRBJ2-7; v_gene: TRBV4-1; len: 13; abundance: many; CDR3nt: TGCGCCAGCAGCCAAGAGACACGCTACGAGCAGTACTTC; CDR3aa: CASSQETRYEQYF
d_gene: TRBD1; j_gene: TRBJ2-5; v_gene: TRBV2; len: 14; abundance: few; CDR3nt: TGTGCCAGCAGGAGGGACAGACGGGGAGAGACCCAGTACTTC; CDR3aa: CASRRDRRGETQYF
d_gene: TRBD2; j_gene: TRBJ2-7; v_gene: TRBV7-2; len: 17; abundance: NA; CDR3nt: TGTGCCAGCACCCCTGGACTAGCGGGGGGGACTCACTACGAGCAGTACTTC; CDR3aa: CASTPGLAGGTHYEQYF
d_gene: NA; j_gene: TRBJ1-3; v_gene: TRBV4-3; len: 13; abundance: NA; CDR3nt: TGCGCCAGCAGCCAGCCCTCTGGAAACACCATATATTTT; CDR3aa: CASSQPSGNTIYF
d_gene: NA; j_gene: TRBJ2-7; v_gene: TRBV7-6; len: 13; abundance: few; CDR3nt: TGTGCCAGCAGCCAGGACATCTCCTACGAGCAGTACTTC; CDR3aa: CASSQDISYEQYF
d_gene: NA; j_gene: TRBJ1-1; v_gene: TRBV6-1; len: 13; abundance: NA; CDR3nt: TGTGCCAGCAGCCCAGGGAGGGGGACTGAAGCTTTCTTT; CDR3aa: CASSPGRGTEAFF
d_gene: TRBD1; j_gene: TRBJ2-7; v_gene: TRBV7-7; len: 13; abundance: NA; CDR3nt: TGTGCTAGCAGCTGGGTGACAGGGGGTGAGCAGTACTTC; CDR3aa: CASSWVTGGEQYF
d_gene: NA; j_gene: TRBJ2-1; v_gene: TRBV2; len: 15; abundance: NA; CDR3nt: TGTGCCAGCAACCTCTTAAGGGGCTCCTACAATGAGCAGTTCTTC; CDR3aa: CASNLLRGSYNEQFF
d_gene: NA; j_gene: TRBJ1-5; v_gene: TRBV5-6; len: 14; abundance: NA; CDR3nt: TGTGCCAGCCAAAGGATGCAGAGCAATCAGCCCCAGCATTTT; CDR3aa: CASQRMQSNQPQHF
d_gene: NA; j_gene: TRBJ2-7; v_gene: TRBV21-1; len: 21; abundance: NA; CDR3nt: NA; CDR3aa: CASSKVGRYDCSGRASYEQYF
d_gene: TRBD2; j_gene: TRBJ2-2; v_gene: TRBV28; len: 16; abundance: NA; CDR3nt: TGTGCCAGCAGTTTGACGCGGGAGCTTTACACCGGGGAGCTGTTTTTT; CDR3aa: CASSLTRELYTGELFF
d_gene: TRBD2; j_gene: TRBJ2-1; v_gene: TRBV9; len: 19; abundance: NA; CDR3nt: TGTGCCAGCAGCGTAGCAGGCCCTCGACTAGCGGGCCTCTACAATGAGCAGTTCTTC; CDR3aa: CASSVAGPRLAGLYNEQFF
d_gene: TRBD1; j_gene: TRBJ1-5; v_gene: TRBV7-8; len: 15; abundance: NA; CDR3nt: TGTGCCAGCAGCCCCGGGACAGGGAGATATCAGCCCCAGCATTTT; CDR3aa: CASSPGTGRYQPQHF
d_gene: TRBD2; j_gene: TRBJ2-3; v_gene: TRBV4-2; len: 17; abundance: few; CDR3nt: TGTGCCAGCAGCCAACAAGCGGGGGGCAGTGGGCCAGATACGCAGTATTTT; CDR3aa: CASSQQAGGSGPDTQYF
d_gene: TRBD1; j_gene: TRBJ1-1; v_gene: TRBV7-3; len: 14; abundance: NA; CDR3nt: TGTGCCAGCAGAGGGACAGGGGGTCAGACTGAAGCTTTCTTT; CDR3aa: CASRGTGGQTEAFF
d_gene: TRBD2; j_gene: TRBJ2-1; v_gene: TRBV7-9; len: 17; abundance: NA; CDR3nt: TGTGCCAGCAGCTCGGGGACTAGCGGGTTGAGTAGCAATGAGCAGTTCTTC; CDR3aa: CASSSGTSGLSSNEQFF
d_gene: NA; j_gene: TRBJ2-1; v_gene: TRBV12-5; len: 15; abundance: NA; CDR3nt: TGTGCTAGTGGTTTGAGGCCAGGACTCAACAATGAGCAGTTCTTC; CDR3aa: CASGLRPGLNNEQFF
d_gene: NA; j_gene: TRBJ1-5; v_gene: TRBV21-1; len: 14; abundance: NA; CDR3nt: TGTGCCAGCAAGGGACGTAGAAGGGATCAGCCCCAGCATTTT; CDR3aa: CASKGRRRDQPQHF
d_gene: NA; j_gene: TRBJ1-2; v_gene: TRBV5-4; len: 15; abundance: NA; CDR3nt: TGTGCCAGCAGCTTTTGGTCCCGAACTAACTATGGCTACACCTTC; CDR3aa: CASSFWSRTNYGYTF